This TCR beta chain stems from a study of blood T cell repertoires in COVID-19. Study-level background: Specimens from acute and convalescent COVID-19 originated in the United States, Italy and Spain.

The CDR3 contains 13 residues. Trimming removed 5 bases from V and 4 bases from J, with 11 bases in between. Germline CDR1 reads LNHDA; CDR2 reads SQIVND (reference sequence). Profiling relied on immunoSEQ multiplex PCR, and the TCRdb table lists in-frame clones only, not all of them. Here the sample spans tens of thousands of clones, about 86% being singletons. The clonotype originates from a woman aged 80 or over in a cohort sampled during active or convalescent COVID-19. This chain connects TRBV19 to TRBJ1-2; D not certain. Sequencing input: peripheral blood. The DNA for the CDR3 is TGTGCCAGTAGTGTCGCAGGTGCCTATGGCTACACCTTC. Its translation is CASSVAGAYGYTF.